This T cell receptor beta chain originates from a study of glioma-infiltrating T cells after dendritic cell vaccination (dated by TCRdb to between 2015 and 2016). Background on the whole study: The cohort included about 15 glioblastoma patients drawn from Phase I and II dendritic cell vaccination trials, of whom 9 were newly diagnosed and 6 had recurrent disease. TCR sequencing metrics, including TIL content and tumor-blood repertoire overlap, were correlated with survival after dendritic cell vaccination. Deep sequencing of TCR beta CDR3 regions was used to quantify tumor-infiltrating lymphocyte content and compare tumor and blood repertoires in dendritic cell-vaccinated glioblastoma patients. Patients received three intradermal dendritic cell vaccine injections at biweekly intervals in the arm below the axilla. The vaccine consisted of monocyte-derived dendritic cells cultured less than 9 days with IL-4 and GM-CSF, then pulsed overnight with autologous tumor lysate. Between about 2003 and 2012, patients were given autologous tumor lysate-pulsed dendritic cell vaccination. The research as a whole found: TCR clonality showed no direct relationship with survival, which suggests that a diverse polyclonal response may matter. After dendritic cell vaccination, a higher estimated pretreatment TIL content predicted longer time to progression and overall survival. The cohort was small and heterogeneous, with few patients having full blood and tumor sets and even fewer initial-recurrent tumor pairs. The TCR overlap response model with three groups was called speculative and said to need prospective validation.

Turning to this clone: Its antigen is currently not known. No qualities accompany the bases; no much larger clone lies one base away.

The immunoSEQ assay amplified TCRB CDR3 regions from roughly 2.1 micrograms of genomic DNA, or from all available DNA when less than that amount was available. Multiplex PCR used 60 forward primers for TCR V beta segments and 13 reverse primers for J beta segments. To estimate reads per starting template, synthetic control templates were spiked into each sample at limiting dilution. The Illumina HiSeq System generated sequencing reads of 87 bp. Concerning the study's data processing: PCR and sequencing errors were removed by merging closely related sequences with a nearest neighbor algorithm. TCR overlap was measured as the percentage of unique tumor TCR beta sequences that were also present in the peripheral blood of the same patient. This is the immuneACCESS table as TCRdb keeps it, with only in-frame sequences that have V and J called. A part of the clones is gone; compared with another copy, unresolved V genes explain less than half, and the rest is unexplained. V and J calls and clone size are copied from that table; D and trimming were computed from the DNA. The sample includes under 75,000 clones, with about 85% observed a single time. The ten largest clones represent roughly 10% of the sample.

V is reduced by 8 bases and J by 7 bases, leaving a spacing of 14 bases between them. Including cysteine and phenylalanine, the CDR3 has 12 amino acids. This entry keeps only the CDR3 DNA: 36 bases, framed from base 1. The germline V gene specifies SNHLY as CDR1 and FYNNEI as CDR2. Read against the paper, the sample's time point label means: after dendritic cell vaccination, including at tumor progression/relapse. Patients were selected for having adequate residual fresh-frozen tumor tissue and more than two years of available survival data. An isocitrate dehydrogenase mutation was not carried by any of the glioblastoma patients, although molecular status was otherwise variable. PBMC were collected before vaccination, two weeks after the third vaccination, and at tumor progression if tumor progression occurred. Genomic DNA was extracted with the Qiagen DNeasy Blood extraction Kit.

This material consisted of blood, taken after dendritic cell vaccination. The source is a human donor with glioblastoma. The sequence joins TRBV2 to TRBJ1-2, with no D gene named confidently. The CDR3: CASGSSGSGYTF. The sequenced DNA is TGTGCCAGCGGATCCTCGGGGTCTGGCTACACCTTC.